These 3 T cell receptor beta chains came from one sample sequenced in a study of regulatory T cells in long-lasting Graves disease. Time point meaning: newly diagnosed GD, antithyroid drugs for less than 3 months. From RNA extracted from PBMCs, the TCR library was made. Arm-PCR of CDR3 regions with iRepertoire HTBI primers generated TCR beta libraries. Each CDR3 protein is one row after TCRdb ran MiXCR on the multiplex PCR reads. This table holds 440,000 or so distinct CDR3 sequences, less than 20% found once. This sample was also put to use in a study of T cells in Graves' hyperthyroidism and ophthalmopathy.

Sequences were derived from peripheral blood mononuclear cells (PBMCs), sampled at new diagnosis, from a patient treated with antithyroid drugs. The receptors come from a woman under 40 with Graves disease.

This clonotype has a count of ten or more. The rearrangement joins TRBV15 to TRBJ2-2, with a possible D match to TRBD1 (6 bases). Germline V gives CDR1 LNHNV, CDR2 YYDKDF (reference sequence). This CDR3 spans 13 amino acids. With 6 bases removed from V and 3 bases from J, the gap between germline ends came to 8 bases. CDR3: CATRAGDTGELFF. The CDR3 bases are TGTGCCACCAGAGCAGGGGACACCGGGGAGCTGTTTTTT.

In this sample, this clonotype turned up a few times. One end of the junction fails to match germline, which may point to a read error. V usage is TRBV18 and J usage is TRBJ1-1; D may be TRBD1 (6 bases). CDR1 KGHSH and CDR2 LQKENI come from the germline V gene. CDR3 length: 16 residues. As DNA, the CDR3 is TGTGCCAGCCCACCAGGTATAACAGGGTACGGCACTGAAGCTTTCTTT. Its translation is CASPPGITGYGTEAFF. The variable domain in full, with the rest retrieved from reference TRBV18 and TRBJ1-1, is NAGVMQNPRHLVRRRGQEARLRCSPMKGHSHVYWYRQLPEEGLKFMVYLQKENIIDESGMPKERFSAEFPKEGPSILRIQQVVRGDSAAYFCASPPGITGYGTEAFFGQGTRLTVV.

To note about this clonotype: At one end, the junction sequence differs from germline, possibly due to a read error. V usage is TRBV11-2 and J usage is TRBJ2-2; 15 nucleotides match TRBD2. The CDR3 totals 16 residues. Per germline, CDR1 SGHAT and CDR2 FQNNGV. The CDR3 coding sequence is TGCGCCAGCAGCCACGGACTAGCGGGAGGGCTCGGGGAGCTGTTTTTT. It is translated as CASSHGLAGGLGELFF.